The rows below give T cell receptor beta chains drawn from one sample of a study of radiation and T cells in renal cell carcinoma. Only in-frame clones appear in the TCRdb table, and some are missing; sequencing was by immunoSEQ multiplex PCR. The sample carries some 120,000 clones, approximately 85% recorded once. The sequencing here drew on blood, taken from a patient whose treatment included radiotherapy and nephrectomy. The receptors stem from a man between 45 and 60 years old with renal cell carcinoma. Both conserved end residues are part of each CDR3. Fields, in order: V gene, J gene, CDR3 protein.

TRBV5-1	TRBJ2-5	CASSSREGETQYF
TRBV7-6	TRBJ2-5	CASSSLSSGMEETQYF
TRBV5-1	TRBJ2-7	CASSQGGSYEQYF
TRBV7-9	TRBJ1-5	CASSSEKDQPQHF
TRBV10-3	TRBJ1-3	CAISDSGGTANTIYF
TRBV12-5	TRBJ2-1	CASGPGIRGDSYNEQFF
TRBV6-1	TRBJ2-3	CASASGGGTDTQYF
TRBV5-4	TRBJ1-1	CASSALDGNTEAFF
TRBV27	TRBJ2-7	CASSLHGLSSGGEQYF
TRBV5-4	TRBJ1-5	CASGLGGSNQPQHF
TRBV7-2	TRBJ1-5	CASSVQGTGNQPQHF
TRBV29-1	TRBJ2-2	CSVLGDVDTGELFF
TRBV6-1	TRBJ1-5	CASSEAGLDQPQHF
TRBV9	TRBJ2-2	CASSVAGGEYTGELFF
TRBV9	TRBJ2-2	CASSVSDQRVNTGELFF
TRBV19	TRBJ2-2	CASSIDRTISNTGELFF
TRBV9	TRBJ2-5	CASSSAGTGILETQYF
TRBV30	TRBJ2-1	CAWGLSNEQFF
TRBV27	TRBJ1-1	CASSYFGTTEAFF
TRBV5-1	TRBJ1-5	CASSPDRGDSNQPQHF
TRBV4-2	TRBJ2-1	CASSQLAGGPNEQFF
TRBV19	TRBJ1-5	CASSWSGDSNQPQHF
TRBV4-1	TRBJ2-1	CASSHTGTSGSKEQFF
TRBV14	TRBJ2-5	CASSRMDRGVEETQYF
TRBV7-2	TRBJ2-1	CASSSGGGVWQFF
TRBV6-5	TRBJ2-3	CASSLAGSLTDTQYF
TRBV5-1	TRBJ1-1	CASSPGRGSEAFF
TRBV7-2	TRBJ2-2	CASSLGLVVAGGELFF
TRBV7-3	TRBJ2-5	CASSNTLGETQYF
TRBV5-1	TRBJ2-1	CASSLEAGYNEQFF
TRBV5-4	TRBJ1-1	CASSLERRFTEAFF
TRBV4-3	TRBJ2-3	CASSQDLAGGDTQYF
TRBV18	TRBJ2-1	CASSPGLPTSYNEQFF
TRBV28	TRBJ1-5	CASSAYRNQPQHF
TRBV5-1	TRBJ2-1	CASSAPTGTSGGGIEQFF
TRBV18	TRBJ1-3	CASSPLSQGSSGNTIYF
TRBV5-4	TRBJ1-2	CASSLGGDANYGYTF
TRBV18	TRBJ2-1	CASSLASTSYNEQFF
TRBV28	TRBJ2-5	CASRSHGREYF
TRBV2	TRBJ2-2	CASSLQGSRATGELFF
TRBV18	TRBJ2-3	CASSPPTGQDTQYF
TRBV5-4	TRBJ2-7	CASSAAGGGREQYF
TRBV19	TRBJ1-5	CASNGGISNQPQHF
TRBV5-4	TRBJ2-7	CASSHPGTYPYEQYF
TRBV5-1	TRBJ2-5	CASSLASGARETQYF
TRBV7-4	TRBJ2-1	CASSTHQTSGGAPIVYNEQFF
TRBV4-1	TRBJ2-3	CASSRPRLAGGPGTDTQYF
TRBV30	TRBJ2-7	CAWRFGGGYYEQYF
TRBV18	TRBJ2-3	CASSGGDGSTDTQYF
TRBV29-1	TRBJ1-4	CSATLTVSNEKLFF
TRBV6-5	TRBJ2-3	CASSLTSGQSTDTQYF
TRBV5-1	TRBJ2-7	CASSPEGTGGAEQYF
TRBV7-9	TRBJ1-3	CASSLLIAGNTIYF
TRBV18	TRBJ1-1	CASSPSEVNTEAFF
TRBV2	TRBJ1-5	CASSEQGNQPQHF
TRBV6-6	TRBJ1-5	CASRTHEENQPQHF
TRBV5-6	TRBJ1-5	CASSFRGPSTSGNQPQHF
TRBV27	TRBJ1-2	CASSLRDRGKGYTF
TRBV25-1	TRBJ2-5	CASTSGTQETQYF
TRBV6-5	TRBJ2-3	CASRDHTDTQYF